The present T cell receptor beta chain was sequenced within a study of cytomegalovirus exposure and HLA in healthy donors. PCR was performed using 60 Vbeta and 13 Jbeta primers. Using immunoSEQ multiplex PCR, the repertoire was profiled, and TCRdb retains in-frame clones only, with some absent. The table records 250,000 to 350,000 clones, about 80% of them present only once. Germline CDR1 is SGHTA and CDR2 is FQGNSA. The trim removed 1 base at V and 6 bases at J, leaving 4 bases unmatched. There are 15 residues in the CDR3. This clonotype was sampled from a girl between 2 and 10 years old in good health and CMV-seronegative. The chain links TRBV7-2 to TRBJ1-2, with TRBD1 matching 11 bases. The specimen sequenced was PBMCs. The CDR3 DNA follows: TGTGCCAGCAGCTTAGTTGGGGACAGGGGGAATGGCTACACCTTC. This translates into CASSLVGDRGNGYTF.